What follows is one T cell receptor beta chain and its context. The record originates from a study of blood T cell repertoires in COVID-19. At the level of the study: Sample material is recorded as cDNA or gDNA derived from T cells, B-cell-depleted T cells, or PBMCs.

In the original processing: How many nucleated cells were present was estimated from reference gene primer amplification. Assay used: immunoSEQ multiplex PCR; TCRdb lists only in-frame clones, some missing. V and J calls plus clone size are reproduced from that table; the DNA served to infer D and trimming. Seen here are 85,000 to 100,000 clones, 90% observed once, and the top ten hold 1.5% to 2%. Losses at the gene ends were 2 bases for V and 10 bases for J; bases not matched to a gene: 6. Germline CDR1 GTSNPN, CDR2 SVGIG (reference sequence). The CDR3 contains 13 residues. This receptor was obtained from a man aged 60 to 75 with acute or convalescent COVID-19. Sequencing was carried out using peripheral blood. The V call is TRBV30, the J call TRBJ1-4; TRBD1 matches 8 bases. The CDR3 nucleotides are TGTGCCTGGAGTCTCTCCACAGGGGGAAAACTGTTTTTT. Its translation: CAWSLSTGGKLFF.